The 21 T cell receptor beta chains in this list originate from one sample, sequenced in a study of T cells in narcolepsy. Some clones are missing from TCRdb's copy, which holds only in-frame ones; the method was immunoSEQ multiplex PCR. The profile shows some 16,000 clones, 72% of them singletons. Sequenced: CD45RA- memory CD8+ T cells from PBMCs. The receptors were gathered from a human donor with narcolepsy.

This clone was observed a handful of times. The chain recombines TRBV6-5 with TRBJ2-7, with a weak D call TRBD2 (6 bases). The CDR3 totals 16 residues. Germline CDR1 reads MNHEY; CDR2 reads SVGAGI. Trimming removed 0 bases from V and 1 base from J, with 13 bases in between. CDR3 sequence reads: CASSYSGGVSSYEQYF. Written as DNA, the CDR3 is TGTGCCAGCAGTTACTCGGGCGGGGTATCTTCCTACGAGCAGTACTTC.

The genes are TRBV4-1 and TRBJ2-7; perhaps TRBD1 as D (6 bases). V gave up 0 bases and J gave up 2 bases, with 8 bases separating them. CDR3 length: 14 residues. The germline V gene has CDR1 MGHRA and CDR2 YSYEKL. This CDR3 is CASSQEAGAYEQYF. The CDR3 DNA sequence: TGCGCCAGCAGCCAAGAGGCAGGGGCCTACGAGCAGTACTTC.

The chain recombines TRBV28 with TRBJ1-2; D perhaps matches TRBD1 (5 bases). Trimming took off 7 bases at V and 4 bases at J, with 22 bases between the two ends. Germline-derived CDR1 and CDR2 are MDHEN and SYDVKM. CDR3 length: 16 amino acids. CDR3 coding DNA: TGTGCCAGCACCCTGGGGGGAACTTTCTACGTCTATGGCTACACCTTC. This translates into CASTLGGTFYVYGYTF.

The rearrangement joins TRBV5-1 to TRBJ2-1, with D perhaps TRBD2 (6 bases). Germline CDR1 and CDR2: SGHRS and YFSETQ. CDR3 length: 13 amino acids. Between the trimmed V and J ends, which lost 1 base and 6 bases, there was a span of 8 bases. The CDR3 DNA sequence: TGCGCCAGCAGCTTGAGGAGGGGCAATGAGCAGTTCTTC. Encoded protein: CASSLRRGNEQFF. The variable domain in full, with the rest retrieved from reference TRBV5-1 and TRBJ2-1, is KAGVTQTPRYLIKTRGQQVTLSCSPISGHRSVSWYQQTPGQGLQFLFEYFSETQRNKGNFPGRFSGRQFSNSRSEMNVSTLELGDSALYLCASSLRRGNEQFFGPGTRLTVL.

The chain links TRBV13 to TRBJ2-5, with 11 nucleotides matching TRBD2. With 5 bases clipped from V and 4 bases from J, the junction kept 6 bases outside the gene matches. CDR3 length: 15 residues. CDR1 and CDR2 (germline): PRHDT, FYEKMQ (reference sequence). The CDR3 region is CASSPGLAAGETQYF. CDR3 DNA sequence: TGTGCCAGCAGCCCGGGACTAGCGGCAGGAGAGACCCAGTACTTC.

This chain connects TRBV6-5 to TRBJ2-5; 9 nucleotides align to TRBD1. The CDR3 covers 15 residues. The ends lost 5 bases at V and 5 bases at J; junction bases unmatched: 9. Germline V gene sequence: CDR1 MNHEY, CDR2 SVGAGI. The CDR3 loop reads CASSPTGGAGETQYF. The CDR3 DNA sequence: TGTGCCAGCAGTCCCACAGGGGGCGCCGGGGAGACCCAGTACTTC.

The V gene is TRBV6-5, the J gene TRBJ1-1; D gene ambiguous. Trimming pared 2 bases from V and 3 bases from J, leaving 7 bases between. Germline CDR1 MNHEY, CDR2 SVGAGI. The CDR3 covers 13 residues. CDR3 in DNA: TGTGCCAGCAGTTACGGGCGATACACTGAAGCTTTCTTT. Translating it yields CASSYGRYTEAFF.

In this sample, this clone turned up a few times. The gene calls are TRBV10-1 and TRBJ2-3; 9 nucleotides match TRBD2. The CDR3 runs 15 residues. CDR1 WNHNN and CDR2 SYGVQD come from the germline V gene (reference sequence). Trimming cost V 2 bases and J 3 bases; bases outside gene matches: 3. The CDR3 DNA sequence: TGCGCCAGCAGTGAGGGGACTAGCAGTACAGATACGCAGTATTTT. Translated: CASSEGTSSTDTQYF.

With regard to this clone: The same CDR3 also results from other DNA sequences found in this sample. The chain carries TRBV27 and TRBJ1-1; D is possibly TRBD1 (5 bases). The V and J ends lost 0 bases and 5 bases respectively, with 13 bases between them. The CDR3 runs to 15 residues. From germline, CDR1 is MNHEY and CDR2 SMNVEV (reference sequence). Written as DNA, the CDR3 is TGTGCCAGCAGTTTATCGGTGGGGGGGTATACTGAAGCTTTCTTT. This gives the protein CASSLSVGGYTEAFF.

In nucleotides, the CDR3 is TGTGCCAGCAGTCGGACAGGTCGTGGCTACACCTTC. Its translation is CASSRTGRGYTF. The genes are TRBV27 and TRBJ1-2; 7 bases align to TRBD1. In germline, CDR1 is MNHEY, CDR2 SMNVEV (reference sequence). There are 12 residues in the CDR3. V shed 5 bases, J shed 7 bases, and the junction held 4 bases outside the gene matches.

The rearrangement uses TRBV19 and TRBJ1-5; D possibly corresponds to TRBD1 (5 bases). Germline V gene lookup returns CDR1 LNHDA and CDR2 SQIVND (reference sequence). This CDR3 region has 13 residues. Trimming took 7 bases from V and 7 from J, leaving 14 bases between them. Here the CDR3 DNA reads TGTGCCAGTACCTCCGTGGGGGGACAGCCCCAGCATTTT. It encodes CASTSVGGQPQHF.

The V call is TRBV7-2, the J call TRBJ2-1, with D unresolved. Trimming took off 1 base at V and 7 bases at J, with 14 bases between the two ends. Germline V lookup: CDR1 SGHTA, CDR2 FQGNSA. The CDR3 length is 15 residues. This CDR3 is CASSLEGWEENEQFF. In nucleotides, the CDR3 is TGTGCCAGCAGCTTAGAGGGTTGGGAAGAGAATGAGCAGTTCTTC.

On this clone: The junction does not match germline at one end; this may be a read error. V is TRBV7-9 and J is TRBJ2-3, with TRBD2 matching over 11 bases. Germline V gives CDR1 SEHNR, CDR2 FQNEAQ (reference sequence). This CDR3 is built from 15 residues. CDR3 bases: TGTGCCAGCAGCGTAGCGGGAGGGAGTTCAGATACGCAGTATTTT. The encoded protein is CASSVAGGSSDTQYF.

This clone was counted once. The chain joins TRBV7-6 to TRBJ2-5; 7 bases map to TRBD2. Looked up from germline, CDR1 is SGHVS and CDR2 is FNYEAQ. The CDR3 totals 14 residues. V was pared by 2 bases and J by 3 bases, with 3 bases of the junction left unmatched. The CDR3 bases are TGTGCCAGCAGCTTATTGGGGGGGGAAGAGACCCAGTACTTC. This encodes CASSLLGGEETQYF. Complete variable domain (other parts from reference TRBV7-6 and TRBJ2-5): GAGVSQSPRYKVTKRGQDVALRCDPISGHVSLYWYRQALGQGPEFLTYFNYEAQQDKSGLPNDRFSAERPEGSISTLTIQRTEQRDSAMYRCASSLLGGEETQYFGPGTRLLVL.

The table lists this clone with a count of one. V and J are TRBV27 and TRBJ2-5; unclear D gene. The J call may be in error: the DNA end matches TRBJ2-7 better. Germline V gene data show CDR1 as MNHEY and CDR2 as SMNVEV (reference sequence). The CDR3 sequence is 16 residues long. The CDR3 spells CASTWGFETKSYEQYF. Here the CDR3 DNA reads TGTGCCAGCACTTGGGGTTTTGAGACAAAATCCTACGAGCAGTACTTC.

There are a few counts of this clone. J is TRBJ2-7 and V is TRBV6-1; D remains ambiguous. V dropped 2 bases and J dropped 3 bases, with 8 bases sitting between them. Germline V lookup: CDR1 MNHNS, CDR2 SASEGT. The CDR3 is made up of 13 amino acids. Written as DNA, the CDR3 is TGTGCCAGCAGTGAACTATTTGGCTACGAGCAGTACTTC. Protein product: CASSELFGYEQYF.

This clone was seen more than once but under ten times. Here the CDR3 reads CASRNYYEQYF. The CDR3, as DNA: TGTGCCAGCAGGAACTATTACGAGCAGTACTTC. The chain carries TRBV2 and TRBJ2-7, with unresolved D. Trimming stripped 6 bases from V and 4 bases from J, with 7 bases between. The CDR3 extends over 11 amino acids. Germline V gene lookup returns CDR1 SNHLY and CDR2 FYNNEI.

This clone was seen more than once but under ten times. The chain is built from TRBV6-6 and TRBJ2-7; the D gene could be TRBD1 or TRBD2 (5 bases each). V was trimmed by 2 bases and J by 5 bases, leaving 13 bases between them. Per the germline V gene, CDR1 is MNHNY and CDR2 is SVGAGI (reference sequence). The CDR3 has 14 amino acids. The CDR3 DNA reads TGTGCCAGCAGTTACCTGACCGGGGACGACGAGCAGTACTTC. Encoded protein: CASSYLTGDDEQYF.

This sequence joins TRBV19 and TRBJ2-2; TRBD1 agrees at 7 bases. Germline loops: CDR1 LNHDA, CDR2 SQIVND (reference sequence). V lost 3 bases to trimming and J lost 4 bases; unmatched junction nucleotides: 5. The CDR3 contains 15 residues. The CDR3 DNA sequence: TGTGCCAGTAGTATTTACAGGGGTGGCACCGGGGAGCTGTTTTTT. This codes for CASSIYRGGTGELFF.

This clone has only one observation. The chain carries TRBV9 and TRBJ2-5, with no clear D. V lost 0 bases and J 2 bases, leaving 8 bases between the germline ends. The CDR3 consists of 14 residues. Germline lookup yields CDR1 SGDLS and CDR2 YYNGEE. CDR3: CASSVEGVQETQYF. The DNA of the CDR3 is TGTGCCAGCAGCGTAGAGGGTGTGCAAGAGACCCAGTACTTC. Drawing the rest from reference TRBV9 and TRBJ2-5, the complete variable domain is DSGVTQTPKHLITATGQRVTLRCSPRSGDLSVYWYQQSLDQGLQFLIQYYNGEERAKGNILERFSAQQFPDLHSELNLSSLELGDSALYFCASSVEGVQETQYFGPGTRLLVL.

This clone has only a few counts. The rearrangement uses TRBV11-1 and TRBJ2-7, with 13 nucleotides matching TRBD2. Germline loops: CDR1 SGHAT, CDR2 FQDESV (reference sequence). The CDR3 runs to 16 residues. Germline trimming cut 6 bases from V and 7 bases from J; bases unmatched to any gene: 12. CDR3 region: CASSRTSGSMVREQYF. The CDR3 region has the DNA TGTGCCAGCAGTAGGACTAGCGGGAGCATGGTGAGGGAGCAGTACTTC.